The present entry profiles one TCR beta chain with its context. Antigen unknown. The entry originates in a study of post-analysis software for immune sequencing data. Study-level background: Included courses were relapsing-remitting and secondary progressive multiple sclerosis; progressive-relapsing multiple sclerosis was also included. The study's findings and limits: In patients, TRBV5-6, TRBV5-1 and TRBV20-1 belonged to roughly five TRBV segments found more frequently than in controls. Normalized Chao1 diversity was significantly lower in multiple sclerosis patients than in controls.

V lost 5 bases to trimming and J lost 9 bases, with 21 bases between them. This CDR3 comprises 15 residues. Per the germline V gene, CDR1 is MNHNY and CDR2 is SVGAGI (reference sequence). Unique molecular identifiers tagged the TCR beta cDNA libraries. T cells numbering roughly 0.9 to 10 million yielded cDNA molecules that totaled approximately 500,000. TCRdb called the PCR reads again in MiXCR, with one record for every CDR3 protein. The table lists hundreds of thousands of distinct CDR3 sequences, approximately 57% of them singletons, with approximately 4.5% in the top ten. This receptor was identified in a girl aged 5 to 17 with multiple sclerosis. This sequence joins TRBV6-6 and TRBJ2-3; D might be TRBD1 (5 bases). The sequenced material came from blood. Written as DNA, the CDR3 is TGTGCCAGCAGTCCCGCGACCTGGACAAGCGCCACGCAGTATTTT. This codes for CASSPATWTSATQYF.